A single sample gave rise to the 27 T cell receptor beta chains below, sequenced in a study of cytomegalovirus exposure and HLA in healthy donors (dated by TCRdb to 2017 to 2019). The library relied on the immunoSEQ multiplex PCR assay. The multiplex PCR relied on a mix of 60 forward primers for TCR Vbeta segments and 13 reverse primers for TCR Jbeta segments. The table comes from immuneACCESS by way of TCRdb, which keeps in-frame sequences with V and J called. Part of the clones is missing from these tables; in studies checked, under half for an unresolved V gene and the rest for unknown reasons. The table for this sample lists about 150,000 clones; about 80% of them were counted only once. 2.2% of the sample is held by the ten biggest clonotypes. Material: PBMCs. These receptors originate from a man in his thirties or forties in good health and CMV-seronegative.

This clone was picked up a small number of times. The V gene is TRBV19, the J gene TRBJ1-1; 7 bases agree with TRBD1. The V gene's germline CDR1 is LNHDA and CDR2 SQIVND (reference sequence). This CDR3 has 15 residues. Losses at the gene ends were 9 bases for V and 5 bases for J; bases not matched to a gene: 15. CDR3 loop: CASKEGGAGFTEAFF. The CDR3 nucleotides are TGTGCCAGCAAAGAAGGGGGCGCGGGATTTACTGAAGCTTTCTTT. Looking up the rest from reference TRBV19 and TRBJ1-1 gives the full variable domain: DGGITQSPKYLFRKEGQNVTLSCEQNLNHDAMYWYRQDPGQGLRLIYYSQIVNDFQKGDIAEGYSVSREKKESFPLTVTSAQKNPTAFYLCASKEGGAGFTEAFFGQGTRLTVV.

The chain links TRBV27 to TRBJ2-7; 11 bases are shared with TRBD2. CDR1 is MNHEY, CDR2 SMNVEV, per germline (reference sequence). CDR3 length: 15 amino acids. The ends lost 4 bases at V and 3 bases at J; junction bases unmatched: 5. The CDR3 protein is CASSSLGLAGYEQYF. Here the CDR3 DNA reads TGTGCCAGCAGTTCCCTCGGACTAGCGGGCTACGAGCAGTACTTC.

The V call is TRBV6-4, the J call TRBJ2-7; 7 nucleotides agree with TRBD2. Germline V lookup: CDR1 MRHNA, CDR2 SNTAGT. The length of the CDR3 is 15 residues. V lost 4 bases and J lost 2; bases outside the gene matches: 8. CDR3 region: CASSVGASGAYEQYF. As DNA, the CDR3 is TGTGCCAGCAGTGTAGGGGCTAGCGGCGCCTACGAGCAGTACTTC.

The chain recombines TRBV28 with TRBJ1-3; the D gene is possibly TRBD1 (6 bases). CDR3 length: 14 residues. Deletions cut 6 bases from V and 1 base from J, with 10 bases between. Germline loops: CDR1 MDHEN, CDR2 SYDVKM. CDR3 sequence (DNA): TGTGCCAGCAGGGCTACAGGGTCTGGAAACACCATATATTTT. Translated, it gives CASRATGSGNTIYF. Full variable domain (outside the CDR3, taken from reference TRBV28 and TRBJ1-3): DVKVTQSSRYLVKRTGEKVFLECVQDMDHENMFWYRQDPGLGLRLIYFSYDVKMKEKGDIPEGYSVSREKKERFSLILESASTNQTSMYLCASRATGSGNTIYFGEGSWLTVV.

J is TRBJ1-5 and V is TRBV28, with a possible D match to TRBD1 (5 bases). The CDR3 contains 12 residues. Deletions cut 7 bases from V and 6 bases from J, with 10 bases between. Germline CDR1 reads MDHEN; CDR2 reads SYDVKM. The CDR3 DNA sequence: TGTGCCAGCACGACAAGGGGTCAGCCCCAGCATTTT. As protein: CASTTRGQPQHF.

The sample holds one count of this clone. This chain joins TRBV2 and TRBJ2-1; 16 positions match TRBD2. The junction had 5 bases not matched to a gene; V was cut back by 8 bases and J by 7 bases. Germline assignment: CDR1 SNHLY and CDR2 FYNNEI. The CDR3 spans 15 residues. DNA of the CDR3: TGTGCCAGCGGGGGACTAGCGGGAGGGTATAATGAGCAGTTCTTC. It codes for CASGGLAGGYNEQFF.

This sequence joins TRBV28 and TRBJ1-5; D remains unclear. Germline V gives CDR1 MDHEN, CDR2 SYDVKM. Trimming stripped 5 bases from V and 5 bases from J, with 4 bases between. The CDR3 length is 11 residues. The CDR3: CASSIYQPQHF. The DNA of the CDR3 is TGTGCCAGCAGTATCTATCAGCCCCAGCATTTT.

V and J are TRBV19 and TRBJ2-7; 9 positions match TRBD1. J was trimmed by 0 bases and V by 5 bases; bases with no gene match: 5. The CDR3 is 15 amino acids. The germline CDR1 and CDR2 sequences are LNHDA and SQIVND (reference sequence). The chain's CDR3 is CASSPGTGSSYEQYF. The CDR3 DNA reads as TGTGCCAGTAGTCCGGGGACAGGGAGCTCCTACGAGCAGTACTTC.

Concerning this clone itself: Because the CDR3 is missing its conserved closing phenylalanine or tryptophan, this is likely a read error. No DNA is shown, since the ends of the CDR3 on it are uncertain; the CDR3 is the one TCRdb lists. The chain employs TRBV21-1 and TRBJ2-7; the table's D call TRBD1 went unverified against the DNA. TRBV21-1 is deemed a pseudogene. The CDR3 totals 13 residues, both ends included. CDR3 residues: CASRPGQLDFPLG.

The rearrangement uses TRBV6-5 and TRBJ2-1; 9 nucleotides align to TRBD2. Germline CDR1 and CDR2: MNHEY and SVGAGI. After removal of 5 bases from V and 6 bases from J, the junction contained 8 bases not matched to a gene. The length of the CDR3 is 15 residues. DNA for the CDR3: TGTGCCAGCAGTCGAGGACTAGCGCGGTCCAATGAGCAGTTCTTC. This translates into CASSRGLARSNEQFF.

V is TRBV6-1 and J is TRBJ1-6; D unclear. Germline V CDR1 and CDR2: MNHNS, SASEGT. This CDR3 has 16 amino acids. Trimming took 0 bases from V and 8 from J, leaving 14 bases between them. The CDR3 DNA sequence: TGTGCCAGCAGTGAAGCGCGAGCCCTGCGGGATTCACCCCTCCACTTT. Its protein is CASSEARALRDSPLHF.

The chain uses TRBV5-1 and TRBJ2-7, with 7 bases that match TRBD1. The CDR3 is made up of 13 amino acids. Germline values: CDR1 SGHRS, CDR2 YFSETQ. J was trimmed by 2 bases and V by 4 bases; bases with no gene match: 3. In DNA, the CDR3 is TGCGCCAGCAGCACGGGACAGACCTACGAGCAGTACTTC. Encoded protein: CASSTGQTYEQYF.

The rearrangement joins TRBV30 to TRBJ1-2, with 7 nucleotides matching TRBD1. Losses at the gene ends were 2 bases for V and 8 bases for J; bases not matched to a gene: 2. The CDR3 spans 11 residues. Germline loops: CDR1 GTSNPN, CDR2 SVGIG (reference sequence). The CDR3 DNA sequence: TGTGCCTGGAGTTCAGGGGGAGGCTACACCTTC. Translation gives CAWSSGGGYTF.

The chain links TRBV6-5 to TRBJ2-1, with 10 bases identical to TRBD2. The germline CDR1 and CDR2 sequences are MNHEY and SVGAGI. V was pared by 8 bases and J by 8 bases, with 12 bases of the junction left unmatched. This CDR3 is built from 15 residues. The CDR3 sequence is CASGAASGSLHEQFF. In DNA, the CDR3 is TGTGCCAGCGGAGCGGCTAGCGGGAGTCTCCATGAGCAGTTCTTC.

The rearrangement uses TRBV28 and TRBJ2-7, with 7 positions matching TRBD1. Germline CDR1 is MDHEN and CDR2 is SYDVKM. The CDR3 has 14 amino acids. V was clipped by 7 bases and J by 4 bases; unmatched bases: 10. CDR3 coding DNA: TGTGCCAGCAAGAGGGACAGAGTATCGTACGAGCAGTACTTC. This translates into CASKRDRVSYEQYF.

The CDR3 loop is CASQRVMNTEAFF. The CDR3 DNA sequence: TGTGCCAGCCAACGGGTCATGAACACTGAAGCTTTCTTT. This chain connects TRBV6-6 to TRBJ1-1; D unresolved. Trimming pared 8 bases from V and 0 bases from J, leaving 10 bases between. The CDR3 runs 13 residues. Germline V gives CDR1 MNHNY, CDR2 SVGAGI (reference sequence).

J is TRBJ2-1 and V is TRBV6-1; TRBD2 aligns across 12 bases. The CDR3 runs to 14 residues. Germline V gene sequence: CDR1 MNHNS, CDR2 SASEGT. V was clipped by 7 bases and J by 9 bases; unmatched bases: 7. CDR3 amino acids: CASILTSGSTEQFF. The CDR3 DNA reads TGTGCCAGCATCTTGACTAGCGGGAGTACTGAGCAGTTCTTC.

CDR3 bases: TGCGCCAGCAGCCAAGTCGGGGGAGGTTACGAGCAGTACTTC. Its protein is CASSQVGGGYEQYF. The chain links TRBV4-3 to TRBJ2-7; possible D gene TRBD2, 6 bases. Germline values: CDR1 LGHNA, CDR2 YSLEER. The CDR3 covers 14 residues. Trimming took 1 base from V and 4 from J, leaving 11 bases between them.

The rearrangement links TRBV25-1 to TRBJ2-5; 9 bases are a match to TRBD2. Germline CDR1 reads MGHDK; CDR2 reads SYGVNS. The CDR3 runs to 18 residues. J gave up 0 bases and V 5 bases, and 13 bases lay outside the gene matches. The CDR3: CASSFEKAASGDQETQYF. CDR3 DNA sequence: TGTGCCAGCAGTTTCGAAAAGGCGGCTAGCGGGGACCAAGAGACCCAGTACTTC.

CDR3 nucleotides: TGTGCCAGCAGCAAAGAGGATAGTAGCGGGATATGCAGGACCTACGAGCAGTACTTC. As protein: CASSKEDSSGICRTYEQYF. The chain joins TRBV21-1 to TRBJ2-7; TRBD2, the D gene given by the table, was not confirmed from the DNA. TRBV21-1 is given as a pseudogene. This CDR3 has 19 amino acids.

V gene TRBV5-1 combines with J gene TRBJ2-5; D is possibly TRBD1 (7 bases). TRBJ2-7 explains the end of the DNA better; the J call may be wrong. There are 13 residues in the CDR3. Germline V lookup: CDR1 SGHRS, CDR2 YFSETQ. The CDR3 region has the DNA TGCGCCAGCAGCCTACAGGGGAGGTACGAGCAGTACTTC. The encoded protein is CASSLQGRYEQYF.

V gene TRBV19 combines with J gene TRBJ1-2; 10 nucleotides agree with TRBD1. The CDR3 is made up of 17 amino acids. V trimming: 5 bases; J trimming: 7 bases; junction bases outside the gene matches: 16. Germline CDR1 and CDR2: LNHDA and SQIVND (reference sequence). This CDR3 reads CASSPSGLGQGWSGYTF. The CDR3 DNA reads TGTGCCAGTAGTCCATCCGGTTTGGGACAGGGGTGGAGTGGCTACACCTTC. The full variable domain, rest sourced from reference TRBV19 and TRBJ1-2, is DGGITQSPKYLFRKEGQNVTLSCEQNLNHDAMYWYRQDPGQGLRLIYYSQIVNDFQKGDIAEGYSVSREKKESFPLTVTSAQKNPTAFYLCASSPSGLGQGWSGYTFGSGTRLTVV.

The gene calls are TRBV7-9 and TRBJ1-1, with 9 bases matching TRBD1. The germline V gene has CDR1 SEHNR and CDR2 FQNEAQ (reference sequence). The CDR3 has 16 amino acids. With V trimmed by 5 bases and J by 0 bases, 7 bases remained unmatched. The DNA for the CDR3 is TGTGCCAGCAGCCTTGGGACAGGGTATTTGAACACTGAAGCTTTCTTT. It codes for CASSLGTGYLNTEAFF.

In nucleotides, the CDR3 is TGTGCCAGCAGCTTGGTTCGACTAGCGGGAGTCACCGGGGAGCTGTTTTTT. Amino acids: CASSLVRLAGVTGELFF. The chain carries TRBV7-8 and TRBJ2-2, with 12 bases identical to TRBD2. Germline V gene lookup returns CDR1 SGHVS and CDR2 FQNEAQ. There are 17 residues in the CDR3. V lost 3 bases to trimming and J lost 4 bases; unmatched junction nucleotides: 6. The variable domain in full, with the rest retrieved from reference TRBV7-8 and TRBJ2-2, is GAGVSQSPRYKVAKRGQDVALRCDPISGHVSLFWYQQALGQGPEFLTYFQNEAQLDKSGLPSDRFFAERPEGSVSTLKIQRTQQEDSAVYLCASSLVRLAGVTGELFFGEGSRLTVL.

The chain couples TRBV6-5 to TRBJ2-2; D is unclear. The CDR3 consists of 12 residues. The ends were cut back, 6 bases at V and 4 bases at J, with 6 bases in the middle. CDR1 is MNHEY, CDR2 SVGAGI, per germline. The CDR3 is CASSLFTGELFF. The CDR3 coding sequence is TGTGCCAGCAGCCTTTTCACCGGGGAGCTGTTTTTT.

The V call is TRBV7-2, the J call TRBJ1-2; D unclear. Germline values: CDR1 SGHTA, CDR2 FQGNSA. Deletions cut 3 bases from V and 2 bases from J, with 10 bases between. This CDR3 has 14 residues. Here the CDR3 reads CASSLRQLNYGYTF. In DNA, the CDR3 is TGTGCCAGCAGCTTGAGGCAGCTGAACTATGGCTACACCTTC.

V is TRBV5-1 and J is TRBJ2-2, with 7 bases matching TRBD2. The germline V gene has CDR1 SGHRS and CDR2 YFSETQ. CDR3 length: 14 residues. Trimming at V came to 5 bases and at J to 2 bases, leaving 3 bases not matched to a gene. The CDR3 loop is CASRGDYNTGELFF. The CDR3 DNA follows: TGCGCCAGCAGAGGGGACTATAACACCGGGGAGCTGTTTTTT.